The clone carrying this TCR beta chain was picked up many times. Its antigen remains unidentified. A much larger clone differs from this one at a single base, so this may be a read error. These data are taken from a study of T cells in Graves' hyperthyroidism and ophthalmopathy. Across the study: Pretreatment peripheral blood was obtained at initial diagnosis. Study results and caveats: The majority of expanded thyroid clonotypes above 0.001 also appeared in blood.

The V and J ends lost 6 bases and 1 base respectively, with 4 bases between them. The germline V gene encodes CDR1 SNHLY and CDR2 FYNNEI. CDR3 length: 11 residues. Those patients with uncontrolled infection, other autoimmune disease, pregnancy or lactation were excluded. RNA transcripts provided the source from which TCR beta CDR3 regions were amplified. The primer set for the first-round RT-PCR of the TCR CDR3 was HTBI. MiXCR, run by TCRdb on the multiplex PCR reads, gives a single entry per CDR3 protein. The data contain fewer than 550,000 distinct CDR3 sequences, roughly 24% of them singletons. Sequenced material: blood. This TCR was recovered from a woman aged 25-40 years with Graves' ophthalmopathy. This chain joins TRBV2 and TRBJ2-7, with D unresolved. The CDR3 sequence: CASRQSYEQYF. CDR3 nucleotide sequence: TGTGCCAGCAGACAATCCTACGAGCAGTACTTC.